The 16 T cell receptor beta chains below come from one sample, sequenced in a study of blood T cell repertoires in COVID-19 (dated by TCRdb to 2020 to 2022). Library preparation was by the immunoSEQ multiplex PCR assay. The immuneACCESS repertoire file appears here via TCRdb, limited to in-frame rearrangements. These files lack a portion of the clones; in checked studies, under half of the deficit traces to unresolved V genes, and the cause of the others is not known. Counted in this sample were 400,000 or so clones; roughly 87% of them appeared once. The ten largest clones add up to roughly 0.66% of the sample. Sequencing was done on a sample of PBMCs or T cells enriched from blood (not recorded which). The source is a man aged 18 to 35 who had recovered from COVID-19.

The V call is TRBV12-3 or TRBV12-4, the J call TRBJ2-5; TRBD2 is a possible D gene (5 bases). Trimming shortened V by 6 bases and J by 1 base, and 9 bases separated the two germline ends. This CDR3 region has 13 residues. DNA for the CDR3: TGTGCCAGCAGACGGACTCTCCAAGAGACCCAGTACTTC. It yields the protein CASRRTLQETQYF.

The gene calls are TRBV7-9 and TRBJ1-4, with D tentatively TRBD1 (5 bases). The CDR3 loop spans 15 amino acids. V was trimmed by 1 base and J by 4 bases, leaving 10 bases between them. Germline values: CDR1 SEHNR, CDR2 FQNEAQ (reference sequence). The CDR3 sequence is CASSLGSRVNEKLFF. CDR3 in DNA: TGTGCCAGCAGCTTAGGTAGCAGGGTTAATGAAAAACTGTTTTTT.

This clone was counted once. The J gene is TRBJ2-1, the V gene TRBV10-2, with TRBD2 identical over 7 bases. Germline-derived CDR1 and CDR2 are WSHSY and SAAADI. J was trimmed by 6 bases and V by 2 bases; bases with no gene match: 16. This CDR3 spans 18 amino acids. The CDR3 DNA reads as TGCGCCAGCAGTGAGCACGGGCTAGCGGACCCGATACTCAATGAGCAGTTCTTC. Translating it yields CASSEHGLADPILNEQFF.

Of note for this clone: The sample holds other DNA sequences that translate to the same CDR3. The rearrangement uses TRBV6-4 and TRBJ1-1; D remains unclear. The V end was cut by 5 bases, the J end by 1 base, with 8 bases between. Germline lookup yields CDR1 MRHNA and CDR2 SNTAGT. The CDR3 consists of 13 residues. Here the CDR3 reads CASSLSGNTEAFF. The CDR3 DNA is TGTGCCAGCAGTTTATCCGGGAACACTGAAGCTTTCTTT.

The CDR3 nucleotides are TGTGCCAGCAGCAAGACAGGGTCCCCTAATGAAAAACTGTTTTTT. It translates to CASSKTGSPNEKLFF. The rearrangement joins TRBV5-4 to TRBJ1-4, with TRBD1 identical over 7 bases. This CDR3 is 15 amino acids long. V shed 4 bases, J shed 3 bases, and the junction held 6 bases outside the gene matches. Germline V gene data show CDR1 as SGHNT and CDR2 as YYREEE (reference sequence).

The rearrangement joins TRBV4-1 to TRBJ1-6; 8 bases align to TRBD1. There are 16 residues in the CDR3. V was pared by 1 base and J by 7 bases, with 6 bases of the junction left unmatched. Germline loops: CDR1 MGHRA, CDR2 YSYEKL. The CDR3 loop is CASSQVGQGENSPLHF. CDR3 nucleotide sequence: TGCGCCAGCAGCCAAGTAGGACAGGGCGAAAATTCACCCCTCCACTTT.

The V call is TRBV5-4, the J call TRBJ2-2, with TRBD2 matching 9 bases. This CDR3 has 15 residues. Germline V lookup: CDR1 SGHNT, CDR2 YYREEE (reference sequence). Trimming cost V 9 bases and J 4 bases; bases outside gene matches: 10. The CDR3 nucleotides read TGTGCCACCACGGCGGGACTAGCAGTCACCGGGGAGCTGTTTTTT. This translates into CATTAGLAVTGELFF.

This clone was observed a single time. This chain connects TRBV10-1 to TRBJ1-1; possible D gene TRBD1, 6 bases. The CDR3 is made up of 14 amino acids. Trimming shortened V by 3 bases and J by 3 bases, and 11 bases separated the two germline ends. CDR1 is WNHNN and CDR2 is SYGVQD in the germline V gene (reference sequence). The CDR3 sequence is CASSDGGRDTEAFF. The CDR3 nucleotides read TGCGCCAGCAGTGACGGGGGGCGAGACACTGAAGCTTTCTTT.

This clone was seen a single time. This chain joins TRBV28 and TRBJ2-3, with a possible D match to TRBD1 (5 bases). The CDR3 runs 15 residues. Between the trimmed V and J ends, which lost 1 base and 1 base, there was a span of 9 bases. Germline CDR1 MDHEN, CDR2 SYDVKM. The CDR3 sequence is CASSLSSGRTDTQYF. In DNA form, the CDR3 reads TGTGCCAGCAGTTTATCCTCAGGGCGCACAGATACGCAGTATTTT.

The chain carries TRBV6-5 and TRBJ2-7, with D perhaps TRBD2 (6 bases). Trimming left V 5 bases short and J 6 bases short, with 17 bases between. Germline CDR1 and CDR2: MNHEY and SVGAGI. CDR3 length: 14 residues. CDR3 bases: TGTGCCAGCAGTCAACCGCTACTAGCCGGCGAGCAGTACTTC. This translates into CASSQPLLAGEQYF.

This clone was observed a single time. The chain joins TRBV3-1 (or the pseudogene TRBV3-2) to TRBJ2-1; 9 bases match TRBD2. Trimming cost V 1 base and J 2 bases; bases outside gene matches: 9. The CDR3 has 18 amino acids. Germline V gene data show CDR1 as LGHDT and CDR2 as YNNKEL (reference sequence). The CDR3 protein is CASSQVPSGVLPYNEQFF. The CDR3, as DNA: TGTGCCAGCAGCCAAGTCCCTAGCGGGGTCCTACCCTACAATGAGCAGTTCTTC.

The DNA for the CDR3 is TGTGCCAGCAGCCAACGGACAGGGGGCTCCTACGAGCAGTACTTC. Its translation is CASSQRTGGSYEQYF. The rearrangement uses TRBV4-2 and TRBJ2-7; 10 positions match TRBD1. Germline V lookup: CDR1 LGHNA, CDR2 YNFKEQ. This CDR3 is 15 amino acids long. V lost 2 bases, J lost 0 bases, and 1 base stayed unmatched.

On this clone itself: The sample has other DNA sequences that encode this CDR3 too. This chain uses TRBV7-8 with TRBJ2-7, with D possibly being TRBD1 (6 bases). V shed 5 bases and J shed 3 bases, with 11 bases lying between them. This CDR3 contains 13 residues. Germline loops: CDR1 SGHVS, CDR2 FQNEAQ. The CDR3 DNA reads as TGTGCCAGCAGCCGCACAGGGAGCTACGAGCAGTACTTC. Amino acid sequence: CASSRTGSYEQYF.

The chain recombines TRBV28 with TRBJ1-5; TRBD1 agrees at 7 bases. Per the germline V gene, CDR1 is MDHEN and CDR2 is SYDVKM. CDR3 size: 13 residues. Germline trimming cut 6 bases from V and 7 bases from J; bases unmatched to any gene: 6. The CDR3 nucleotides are TGTGCCAGCAGAGACAGGGCCAACCAGCCCCAGCATTTT. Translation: CASRDRANQPQHF. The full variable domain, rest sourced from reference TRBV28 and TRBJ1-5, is DVKVTQSSRYLVKRTGEKVFLECVQDMDHENMFWYRQDPGLGLRLIYFSYDVKMKEKGDIPEGYSVSREKKERFSLILESASTNQTSMYLCASRDRANQPQHFGDGTRLSIL.

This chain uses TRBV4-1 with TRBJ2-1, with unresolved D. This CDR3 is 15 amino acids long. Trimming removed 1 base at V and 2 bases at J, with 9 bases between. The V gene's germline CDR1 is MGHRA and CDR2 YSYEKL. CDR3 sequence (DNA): TGCGCCAGCAGCCAAGTTACAGCTACCTACAATGAGCAGTTCTTC. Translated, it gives CASSQVTATYNEQFF.

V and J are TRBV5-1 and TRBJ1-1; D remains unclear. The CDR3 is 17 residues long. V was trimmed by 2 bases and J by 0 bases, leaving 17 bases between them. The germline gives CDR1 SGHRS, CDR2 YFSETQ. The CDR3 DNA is TGCGCCAGCAGCTTAGACGTGGCGAGCCAGGTGAACACTGAAGCTTTCTTT. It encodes CASSLDVASQVNTEAFF.